A single sample gave rise to the 14 T cell receptor beta chains below, sequenced in a study of regulatory T cells in long-lasting Graves disease. Investigators prepared the TCR beta libraries by applying iRepertoire HTBI primers and Arm-PCR of CDR3 regions. TCRdb redid the calling of the multiplex PCR reads with MiXCR, one entry per CDR3 protein. The sample lists a few hundred thousand distinct CDR3 sequences, 20% to 25% occurring once. The time point is: newly diagnosed GD, antithyroid drugs for less than 3 months. PBMC-extracted RNA yielded the TCR library. The sample here was peripheral blood mononuclear cells (PBMCs), taken at new diagnosis, from a patient treated with antithyroid drugs. The receptors here all came from a female donor with Graves disease.

About this clonotype: This likely came from a read error, as a far larger clone is one base away. The chain combines TRBV7-8 with TRBJ2-3, with TRBD2 as a possible D gene (6 bases). The J call may be incorrect, as the DNA end agrees better with TRBJ2-1. CDR3 size: 13 residues. CDR1 and CDR2 from the germline V gene are SGHVS and FQNEAQ. This CDR3 reads CAGRLTRYNEQFF. The CDR3 bases are TGTGCCGGCAGATTGACTAGGTACAATGAGCAGTTCTTC.

The gene calls are TRBV5-1 and TRBJ2-1, with 10 bases fitting TRBD2. Germline-derived CDR1 and CDR2 are SGHRS and YFSETQ. The CDR3 length is 17 residues. V gave up 2 bases and J gave up 3 bases; unmatched junction bases: 8. CDR3 nucleotide sequence: TGCGCCAGCAGCTTCCCTACTCTAGCGGGGGTCTACAATGAGCAGTTCTTC. Translated, it gives CASSFPTLAGVYNEQFF.

The sample holds many counts of this clonotype. The V and J genes are TRBV7-2 and TRBJ1-2; D is unclear. V shed 1 base and J shed 10 bases, with 7 bases lying between them. CDR3 length equals 11 residues. Germline V gene lookup returns CDR1 SGHTA and CDR2 FQGNSA. CDR3 sequence (DNA): TGTGCCAGCAGCTTAGGCAGGTTCTACACCTTC. It translates to CASSLGRFYTF.

Notes on this clonotype: With a far larger clone one base away, a read error is the likely cause. The gene calls are TRBV11-3 and TRBJ2-5, with 9 nucleotides matching TRBD1. The length of the CDR3 is 19 residues. Looked up from germline, CDR1 is SGHNT and CDR2 is YENEEA. J was trimmed by 11 bases and V by 1 base; bases with no gene match: 23. The CDR3, as DNA: TGTGCCAGCAGCTTAGTAGGGACAGGGCGTACAATCTCCTACAATGAGCAGTACTTC. Translated: CASSLVGTGRTISYNEQYF. Full variable domain (missing parts from reference TRBV11-3 and TRBJ2-5): EAGVVQSPRYKIIEKKQPVAFWCNPISGHNTLYWYLQNLGQGPELLIRYENEEAVDDSQLPKDRFSAERLKGVDSTLKIQPAELGDSAVYLCASSLVGTGRTISYNEQYFGPGTRLLVL.

For this clonotype: One base away lies a much larger clone, so this may be a sequencing read error. The V call is TRBV28, the J call TRBJ1-1; the D gene is possibly TRBD1 (6 bases). The germline V gene has CDR1 MDHEN and CDR2 SYDVKM. CDR3 length equals 13 residues. V lost 8 bases, J lost 5 bases, and 15 bases lay in between. The DNA for the CDR3 is TGTGCCAGCGGAACAGGGTTGGGAACTGAAGCTTTCTTT. Residues: CASGTGLGTEAFF.

This clonotype was detected ten times or more. For the CDR3, the DNA is TGTGCCAGCAGTACCAACACAGATACGCAGTATTTT. Its translation is CASSTNTDTQYF. This chain uses TRBV6-1 with TRBJ2-3; D ambiguous. Deletions cut 5 bases from V and 2 bases from J, with 5 bases between. CDR1 is MNHNS and CDR2 is SASEGT in the germline V gene. This CDR3 has 12 amino acids.

This clonotype was observed at least ten times. The gene calls are TRBV20-1 and TRBJ1-5; unclear D gene. The CDR3 covers 13 residues. Germline CDR1 and CDR2: DFQATT and SNEGSKA (reference sequence). The V gene lost 0 bases and the J gene lost 3 bases, with 6 bases spanning the gap. The CDR3 DNA is TGCAGTGCTAGAGAGTATGTCAATCAGCCCCAGCATTTT. Its translation is CSAREYVNQPQHF.

This clonotype was recorded at least ten times. The gene calls are TRBV20-1 and TRBJ2-1; TRBD2 matches 8 bases. Trimming took 0 bases from V and 6 from J; bases not matched to a gene: 10. The CDR3 is 16 amino acids. Germline lookup yields CDR1 DFQATT and CDR2 SNEGSKA (reference sequence). The CDR3 region is CSARDPLAGGFNEQFF. CDR3 DNA sequence: TGCAGTGCTAGAGACCCGCTAGCGGGTGGATTCAATGAGCAGTTCTTC.

This clonotype appeared many times. V and J are TRBV11-2 and TRBJ2-5; maybe TRBD2 (5 bases). V was shortened by 1 base and J by 5 bases, with 14 bases between the two germline ends. Germline V gene sequence: CDR1 SGHAT, CDR2 FQNNGV. This CDR3 has 15 residues. The CDR3 nucleotides are TGTGCCAGCAGCTTAGGAGGGAACGTCGCGGAGACCCAGTACTTC. Protein product: CASSLGGNVAETQYF.

The chain joins TRBV19 to TRBJ1-2; D ambiguous. Germline V gene sequence: CDR1 LNHDA, CDR2 SQIVND (reference sequence). Trimming shortened V by 3 bases and J by 3 bases, and 8 bases separated the two germline ends. This CDR3 is built from 13 residues. For the CDR3, the DNA is TGTGCCAGTAGTATGTGGCACGACTATGGCTACACCTTC. Translation: CASSMWHDYGYTF.

For this clonotype: It differs at one base from a far larger clone, so likely a read error. Given the absence of the conserved phenylalanine or tryptophan at the CDR3 end, a read error is likely. The rearrangement links TRBV2 to TRBJ2-1, with a possible D match to TRBD2 (5 bases). The CDR3 contains 12 residues. The germline V gene encodes CDR1 SNHLY and CDR2 FYNNEI. V lost 6 bases and J 5 bases, leaving 8 bases between the germline ends. CDR3 loop: CASRLGDNEQFL. In DNA form, the CDR3 reads TGTGCCAGCAGACTGGGAGACAATGAGCAGTTCCTC.

In its sample, this clonotype was seen many times. The chain recombines TRBV20-1 with TRBJ2-5, with 15 bases that match TRBD2. This CDR3 comprises 17 residues. Trimming at V came to 0 bases and at J to 7 bases, leaving 9 bases not matched to a gene. CDR1 and CDR2 (germline): DFQATT, SNEGSKA (reference sequence). CDR3 amino acids: CSARDRTSGRALGTQYF. The CDR3 coding sequence is TGCAGTGCTAGAGATAGGACTAGCGGGAGGGCCCTCGGGACCCAGTACTTC.

This clonotype was counted ten times or more. The chain employs TRBV12-3 or TRBV12-4 and TRBJ1-1; the D gene is possibly TRBD1 (5 bases). The CDR3 extends over 14 amino acids. Trimming took 10 bases from V and 3 from J, leaving 18 bases between them. The DNA for the CDR3 is TGTGCCACCACAGACCTCAGGGTGGACACTGAAGCTTTCTTT. This sequence encodes CATTDLRVDTEAFF.

The V gene is TRBV5-6, the J gene TRBJ2-3; D is undetermined. The CDR3 extends over 14 amino acids. Germline V gives CDR1 SGHDT, CDR2 YYEEEE. The V end was cut by 4 bases, the J end by 6 bases, with 15 bases between. CDR3 in DNA: TGTGCCAGCAGCAAACCCCACCTTGGGGATACGCAGTATTTT. It specifies CASSKPHLGDTQYF.